A single T cell receptor beta chain is shown here with its context. Losses at the gene ends were 2 bases for V and 0 bases for J; bases not matched to a gene: 3. Germline V gene lookup returns CDR1 SEHNR and CDR2 FQNEAQ (reference sequence). The CDR3 totals 15 residues. This entry belongs to a study of T cell changes during pregnancy in multiple sclerosis. Only in-frame clones appear in the TCRdb table, and some are missing; sequencing was by immunoSEQ multiplex PCR. Of around 77,000 clones listed, 91% are singletons. The receptor was isolated from a female donor in good health, enrolled as a control in a pregnancy study. The genes are TRBV7-9 and TRBJ2-5; the match to TRBD2 covers 7 bases. This specimen was peripheral blood, taken in the third trimester of pregnancy. Here the CDR3 DNA reads TGTGCCAGCAGCTTATGGCTAGCGGACCAAGAGACCCAGTACTTC. Translation: CASSLWLADQETQYF.